These T cell receptor beta chains were read from a single sample in a study of blood T cell repertoires in COVID-19. The data were produced by immunoSEQ multiplex PCR, yet TCRdb's version contains in-frame clones alone and is incomplete. The sample includes approximately 280,000 clones, about 91% of them seen just once. Sample: peripheral blood. The receptors originated from a woman aged 55-69 years with acute or convalescent COVID-19. Both conserved end residues are part of each CDR3. Fields, in order: V gene, J gene, D gene, clone size, CDR3 protein, CDR3 DNA. The D gene is left open where the match is weak. The size entry is marked missing in some rows and otherwise reads once, few, many or a size class.

TRBV7-9	TRBJ1-2	NA	NA	CASSREFSYGYTF	TGTGCCAGCAGCCGGGAGTTTAGCTATGGCTACACCTTC
TRBV6-2/TRBV6-3	TRBJ1-1	NA	NA	CASSHDSMNTEAFF	TGTGCCAGCAGCCACGACAGCATGAACACTGAAGCTTTCTTT
TRBV28	TRBJ2-7	TRBD1	NA	CASRTGTGVYEQYF	TGTGCCAGCAGGACCGGGACAGGGGTCTACGAGCAGTACTTC
TRBV3-1/TRBV3-2	TRBJ1-6	NA	once	CASSPGSSSPLHF	TGTGCCAGCAGCCCCGGGAGCAGTTCACCCCTCCACTTT
TRBV6-4	TRBJ1-4	NA	NA	CASSEVWGGHEKLFF	TGTGCCAGCAGTGAAGTCTGGGGGGGGCACGAAAAACTGTTTTTT
TRBV28	TRBJ1-1	TRBD1	NA	CASRESGTGVAEAFF	TGTGCCAGCAGGGAATCCGGGACAGGGGTGGCTGAAGCTTTCTTT
TRBV6-4	TRBJ1-1	NA	NA	CASSVAPDTEAFF	TGTGCCAGCAGTGTAGCCCCCGACACTGAAGCTTTCTTT
TRBV7-7	TRBJ2-3	NA	NA	CASSSGLFTDTQYF	TGTGCTAGCAGCTCGGGACTGTTCACAGATACGCAGTATTTT
TRBV28	TRBJ2-5	TRBD1	NA	CASSPRDRGEETQYF	TGTGCCAGCAGTCCAAGGGACAGGGGTGAAGAGACCCAGTACTTC
TRBV5-1	TRBJ1-6	TRBD1	NA	CASSISGTGNNSPLHF	TGCGCCAGCAGCATCTCCGGGACAGGGAATAATTCACCCCTCCACTTT
TRBV7-9	TRBJ1-2	TRBD1	once	CASSSPTLDRVYGYTF	TGTGCCAGCAGCTCACCCACGCTGGACAGGGTCTATGGCTACACCTTC
TRBV28	TRBJ2-5	TRBD2	NA	CASSNHRLAGGRETQYF	TGTGCCAGCAGTAACCATCGACTAGCGGGGGGCCGGGAGACCCAGTACTTC
TRBV19	TRBJ2-1	TRBD2	NA	CASSMHRGGPSRGEQFF	TGTGCCAGTAGTATGCACCGGGGGGGCCCAAGCAGGGGTGAGCAGTTCTTC
TRBV15	TRBJ2-2	TRBD1	NA	CATSRADRGHTGELFF	TGTGCCACCAGCAGAGCGGACAGGGGGCACACCGGGGAGCTGTTTTTT
TRBV7-2	TRBJ2-3	NA	NA	CASSHPRSRRADTQYF	TGTGCCAGCAGCCATCCTAGGAGTAGGAGGGCAGATACGCAGTATTTT
TRBV28	TRBJ1-2	TRBD1	NA	CASSLGQLYGYTF	TGTGCCAGCAGCCTGGGACAGCTGTATGGCTACACCTTC
TRBV28	TRBJ2-1	NA	NA	CASRNGARTGPSSSYNEQFF	TGTGCCAGCAGGAATGGGGCGCGTACAGGGCCCAGCAGCTCCTACAATGAGCAGTTCTTC
TRBV4-1	TRBJ2-1	NA	NA	CASSQGTVNEQFF	TGCGCCAGCAGCCAAGGGACAGTCAATGAGCAGTTCTTC
TRBV12-3/TRBV12-4	TRBJ1-1	NA	NA	CASSAQGNTEAFF	TGTGCCAGCAGTGCCCAGGGAAACACTGAAGCTTTCTTT
TRBV4-3	TRBJ2-7	TRBD2	NA	CASSQDSSGTYEQYF	TGCGCCAGCAGCCAAGATTCCAGCGGGACCTACGAGCAGTACTTC
TRBV18	TRBJ1-1	TRBD1	NA	CASSQGQRNTEAFF	TGTGCCAGCTCCCAGGGACAGCGGAACACTGAAGCTTTCTTT
TRBV24-1	TRBJ1-5	TRBD1	NA	CATSPVGTGLQPQHF	TGTGCCACCAGCCCTGTCGGGACAGGGCTTCAGCCCCAGCATTTT
TRBV28	TRBJ1-5	TRBD1	once	CASSGQGGEGQPQHF	TGTGCCAGCAGTGGACAGGGGGGAGAGGGTCAGCCCCAGCATTTT
TRBV28	TRBJ2-7	NA	NA	CASSLASGGQTYEQYF	TGTGCCAGCAGTCTCGCCTCCGGGGGACAGACCTACGAGCAGTACTTC
TRBV7-9	TRBJ1-2	NA	NA	CASSLVSGEANYGYTF	TGTGCCAGCAGCTTAGTGTCGGGAGAGGCTAACTATGGCTACACCTTC
TRBV18	TRBJ2-7	NA	NA	CASSPGASNEQYF	TGTGCCAGCTCACCTGGGGCATCCAACGAGCAGTACTTC
TRBV28	TRBJ2-3	TRBD1	NA	CASSSDRSTDTQYF	TGTGCCAGCAGTTCGGACAGGTCCACAGATACGCAGTATTTT
TRBV4-1	TRBJ1-2	TRBD1	NA	CASSQDLQGARYGYTF	TGCGCCAGCAGCCAAGATCTCCAGGGGGCTAGGTATGGCTACACCTTC
TRBV29-1	TRBJ2-3	TRBD1	NA	CSAGQGLKSHTQYF	TGCAGCGCTGGACAGGGGCTAAAATCACATACGCAGTATTTT
TRBV7-3	TRBJ2-3	NA	NA	CASSLRSGTDTQYF	TGTGCCAGCAGCTTACGGAGCGGCACAGATACGCAGTATTTT
TRBV2	TRBJ1-2	TRBD1	NA	CASSGQGLNYGYTF	TGTGCCAGCAGTGGACAGGGACTTAACTATGGCTACACCTTC
TRBV4-3	TRBJ1-1	TRBD1	NA	CASSQDRGRRTEAFF	TGCGCCAGCAGCCAGGACAGGGGGCGGCGGACTGAAGCTTTCTTT
TRBV2	TRBJ1-6	NA	NA	CASSDAGLSSYNSPLHF	TGTGCCAGCAGTGACGCAGGCCTGAGCTCCTATAATTCACCCCTCCACTTT
TRBV5-1	TRBJ2-2	TRBD2	NA	CASSTGLAGAGNTGELFF	TGCGCCAGCAGCACAGGACTAGCGGGGGCCGGGAACACCGGGGAGCTGTTTTTT
TRBV2	TRBJ1-2	TRBD1	NA	CASSQMGTGEAYGYTF	TGTGCCAGCAGCCAAATGGGGACAGGGGAGGCCTATGGCTACACCTTC
TRBV7-2	TRBJ2-5	NA	NA	CASGPGETQYF	TGTGCCAGCGGACCAGGGGAGACCCAGTACTTC
TRBV7-2	TRBJ2-5	NA	NA	CASSLRSIRETQYF	TGTGCCAGCAGCTTACGTTCCATCCGGGAGACCCAGTACTTC
TRBV7-2	TRBJ1-4	NA	once	CASSLRQGHEKLFF	TGTGCCAGCAGCTTACGCCAGGGCCATGAAAAACTGTTTTTT
TRBV6-1	TRBJ1-1	NA	NA	CASKKTDNTEAFF	TGTGCCAGCAAAAAGACAGATAACACTGAAGCTTTCTTT
TRBV19	TRBJ2-7	TRBD1	NA	CATSSGTGSYEQYF	TGTGCCACCTCCTCCGGGACAGGGTCCTACGAGCAGTACTTC
TRBV27	TRBJ1-2	NA	NA	CASSFSLGYGYTF	TGTGCCAGCTCATTTAGCCTTGGCTATGGCTACACCTTC
TRBV5-1	TRBJ2-2	TRBD2	NA	CASSLYAGETGELFF	TGCGCCAGCAGCTTGTATGCGGGAGAAACCGGGGAGCTGTTTTTT
TRBV27	TRBJ1-2	TRBD1	NA	CASSFGPDRGYGYTF	TGTGCCAGCAGTTTTGGCCCCGACAGGGGATATGGCTACACCTTC
TRBV4-3	TRBJ1-2	NA	once	CASSQEYGGYGYTF	TGCGCCAGCAGCCAAGAATACGGAGGCTATGGCTACACCTTC
TRBV5-4	TRBJ2-5	TRBD2	NA	CASSPTSGLQETQYF	TGTGCCAGCAGCCCGACTAGCGGGCTGCAAGAGACCCAGTACTTC
TRBV4-1	TRBJ2-2	NA	NA	CASTGSGGSGELFF	TGCGCCAGCACCGGATCCGGGGGAAGCGGGGAGCTGTTTTTT
TRBV3-1/TRBV3-2	TRBJ2-7	TRBD1	NA	CASSRRDRAYEQYF	TGTGCCAGCAGTCGCCGGGACAGAGCCTACGAGCAGTACTTC
TRBV25-1	TRBJ2-1	TRBD2	NA	CASNLAGGNEQFF	TGTGCCAGCAATCTAGCGGGAGGCAATGAGCAGTTCTTC
TRBV4-1	TRBJ1-2	NA	NA	CASSQDPAGLYGYTF	TGCGCCAGCAGCCAAGATCCGGCAGGGCTTTATGGCTACACCTTC
TRBV28	TRBJ1-2	NA	NA	CASSLTAAGGYGYTF	TGTGCCAGCAGCCTAACAGCCGCCGGAGGCTATGGCTACACCTTC
TRBV11-3	TRBJ2-1	TRBD2	NA	CASSLLAVSYNEQFF	TGTGCCAGCAGCTTACTAGCGGTATCCTACAATGAGCAGTTCTTC